This TCR beta chain was identified in a study of monozygotic twins with inflammatory bowel disease. TCRdb re-called the 5' RACE reads; every CDR3 protein appears as one record, without DNA. The specimen's table records roughly 320,000 distinct CDR3 sequences. The receptor was derived from a human donor with ulcerative colitis or Crohn's disease, or a healthy co-twin of an affected twin (not recorded which). Sequenced input: blood.

The CDR3 loop is CASISGSSYEQYF. The chain couples TRBV27 to TRBJ2-7; without DNA, the TCRdb call of TRBD2 cannot be checked. CDR1 and CDR2 from the germline V gene are MNHEY and SMNVEV (reference sequence). The CDR3 has 13 residues.